The entry below describes one T cell receptor beta chain. The data are from a study of blood T cell repertoires in COVID-19. Overall study: Sites in the United States, Italy and Spain provided acute and convalescent COVID-19 samples. T cells, B-cell-depleted T cells, or PBMCs provided the cDNA or gDNA that served as material.

CDR1 MNHEY and CDR2 SVGAGI come from the germline V gene. V lost 10 bases, J lost 2 bases, and 8 bases stayed unmatched. The CDR3 runs 14 residues. Original handling: Estimation of nucleated cell counts was performed using reference gene primer amplification. Sequencing used immunoSEQ multiplex PCR; TCRdb keeps in-frame clones, though not all of them. The V and J calls and clone size are taken from that table; D and trimming were inferred from the DNA. The data hold about 160,000 clones, with roughly nine tenths observed a single time. The chain combines TRBV6-5 with TRBJ2-7; 10 bases line up with TRBD1. Sequencing used peripheral blood. The receptor was isolated from a woman between 65 and 79 years old with acute or convalescent COVID-19. The CDR3 here is CATRGQGGPYEQYF. The CDR3 DNA reads as TGTGCCACTCGAGGACAGGGGGGGCCCTACGAGCAGTACTTC.